This T cell receptor (beta chain) emerged from a study of breast tumors, draining lymph nodes, adjacent tissues. General observations from the study: Compared with lymph nodes, tumors were less diverse; compared with nontumor tissue, more. Findings are consistent with lymph node origin and intratumoral expansion of most tumor T cells.

TCRdb processed the multiplex PCR reads anew with MiXCR; each CDR3 protein has one entry. The table has about 15,000 distinct CDR3 sequences, around 50% seen once. With regard to this clonotype: Antigen unknown.

Between the trimmed V and J ends, which lost 3 bases and 1 base, there was a span of 11 bases. Germline assignment: CDR1 LGHNT and CDR2 FRNRAP. There are 15 residues in the CDR3. This TCR derives from a female donor with breast cancer. Some clones in this sample may be carry-over from other donors' samples. The rearrangement links TRBV12-5 to TRBJ2-3; a possible D gene is TRBD2 (6 bases). Sequencing used tumor-adjacent breast tissue. The CDR3 loop is CASGFGPSGTDTQYF. The CDR3 DNA sequence: TGTGCTAGTGGTTTCGGGCCTAGCGGCACAGATACGCAGTATTTT.